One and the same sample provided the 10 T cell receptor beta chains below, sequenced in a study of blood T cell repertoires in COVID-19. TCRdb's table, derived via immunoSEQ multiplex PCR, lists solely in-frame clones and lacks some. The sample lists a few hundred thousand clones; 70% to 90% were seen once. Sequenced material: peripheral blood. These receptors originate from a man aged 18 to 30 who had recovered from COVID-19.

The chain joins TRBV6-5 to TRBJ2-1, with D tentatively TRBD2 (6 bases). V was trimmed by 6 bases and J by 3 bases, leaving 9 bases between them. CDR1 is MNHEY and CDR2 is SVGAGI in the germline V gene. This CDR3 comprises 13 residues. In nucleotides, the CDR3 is TGTGCCAGCAGGTACGGGAGCTACAATGAGCAGTTCTTC. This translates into CASRYGSYNEQFF.

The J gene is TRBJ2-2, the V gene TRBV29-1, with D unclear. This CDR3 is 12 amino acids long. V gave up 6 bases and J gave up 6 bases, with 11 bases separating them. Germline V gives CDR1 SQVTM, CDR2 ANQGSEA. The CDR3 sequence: CSVSGVPGELFF. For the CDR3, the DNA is TGCAGCGTATCAGGTGTCCCCGGGGAGCTGTTTTTT.

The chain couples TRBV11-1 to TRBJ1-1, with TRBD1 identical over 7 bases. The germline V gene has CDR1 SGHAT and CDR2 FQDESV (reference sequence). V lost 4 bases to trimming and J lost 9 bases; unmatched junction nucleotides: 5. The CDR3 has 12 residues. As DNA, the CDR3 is TGTGCCAGCAGCTGGGAGGACAGGCAAGCTTTCTTT. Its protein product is CASSWEDRQAFF.

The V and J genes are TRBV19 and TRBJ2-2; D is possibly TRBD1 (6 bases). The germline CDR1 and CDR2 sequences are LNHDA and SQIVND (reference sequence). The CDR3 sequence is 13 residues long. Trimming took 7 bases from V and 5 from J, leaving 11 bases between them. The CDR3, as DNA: TGTGCCAGTAAACTGGACAGAACCGGGGAGCTGTTTTTT. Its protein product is CASKLDRTGELFF.

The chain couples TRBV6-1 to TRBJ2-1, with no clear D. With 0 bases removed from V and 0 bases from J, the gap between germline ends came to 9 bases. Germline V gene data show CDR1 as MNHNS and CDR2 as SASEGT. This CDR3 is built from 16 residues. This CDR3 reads CASSEAPGPSYNEQFF. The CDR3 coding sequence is TGTGCCAGCAGTGAAGCTCCGGGTCCCTCCTACAATGAGCAGTTCTTC.

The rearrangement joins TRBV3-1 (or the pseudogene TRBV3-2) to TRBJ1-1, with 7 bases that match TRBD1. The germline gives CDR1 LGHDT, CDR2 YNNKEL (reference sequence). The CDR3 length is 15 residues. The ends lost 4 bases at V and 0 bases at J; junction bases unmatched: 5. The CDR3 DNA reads TGTGCCAGCAGCCGACCGACAGGGATGAACACTGAAGCTTTCTTT. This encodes CASSRPTGMNTEAFF.

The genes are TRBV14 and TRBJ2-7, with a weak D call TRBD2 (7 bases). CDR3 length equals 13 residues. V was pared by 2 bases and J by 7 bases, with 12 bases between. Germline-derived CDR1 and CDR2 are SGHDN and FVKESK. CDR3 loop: CASSQRGAGEQYF. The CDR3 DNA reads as TGTGCCAGCAGCCAACGGGGGGCAGGAGAGCAGTACTTC.

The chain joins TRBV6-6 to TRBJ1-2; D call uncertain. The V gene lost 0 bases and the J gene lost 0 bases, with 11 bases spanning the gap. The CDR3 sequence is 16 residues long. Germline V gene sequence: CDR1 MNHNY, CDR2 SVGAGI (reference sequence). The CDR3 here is CASSYSGRQPNYGYTF. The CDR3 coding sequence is TGTGCCAGCAGTTACTCAGGCAGGCAACCTAACTATGGCTACACCTTC.

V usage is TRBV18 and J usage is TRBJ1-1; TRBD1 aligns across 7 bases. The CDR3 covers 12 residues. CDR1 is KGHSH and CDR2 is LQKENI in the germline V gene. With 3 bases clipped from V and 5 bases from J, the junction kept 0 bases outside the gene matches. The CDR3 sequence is CASSPDRTEAFF. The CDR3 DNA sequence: TGTGCCAGCTCACCGGACAGGACTGAAGCTTTCTTT.

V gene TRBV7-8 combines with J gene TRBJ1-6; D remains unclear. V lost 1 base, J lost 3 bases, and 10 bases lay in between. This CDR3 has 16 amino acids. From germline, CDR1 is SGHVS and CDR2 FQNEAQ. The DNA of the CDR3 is TGTGCCAGCAGCTTAGTTCAGGCTCACTATAATTCACCCCTCCACTTT. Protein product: CASSLVQAHYNSPLHF.